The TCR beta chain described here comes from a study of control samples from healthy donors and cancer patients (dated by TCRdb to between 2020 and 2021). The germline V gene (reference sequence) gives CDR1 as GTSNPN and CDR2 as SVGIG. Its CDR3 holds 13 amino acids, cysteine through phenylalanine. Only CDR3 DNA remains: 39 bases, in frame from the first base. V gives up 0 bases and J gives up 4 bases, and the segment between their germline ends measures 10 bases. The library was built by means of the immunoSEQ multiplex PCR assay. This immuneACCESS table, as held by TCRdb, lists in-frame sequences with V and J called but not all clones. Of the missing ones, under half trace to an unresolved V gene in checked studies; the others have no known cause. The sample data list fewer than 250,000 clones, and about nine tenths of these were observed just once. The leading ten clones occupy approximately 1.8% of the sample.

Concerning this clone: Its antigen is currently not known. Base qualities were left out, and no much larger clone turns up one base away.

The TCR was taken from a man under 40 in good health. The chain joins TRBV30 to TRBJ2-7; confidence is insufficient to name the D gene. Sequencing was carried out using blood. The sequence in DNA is TGTGCCTGGAGTGTAGCGAATTCTTACGAGCAGTACTTC. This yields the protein CAWSVANSYEQYF.